This T cell receptor beta chain was recovered during a study of cytomegalovirus exposure and HLA in healthy donors. Germline CDR1 and CDR2: SEHNR and FQNEAQ (reference sequence). J gave up 5 bases and V 0 bases, and 7 bases lay outside the gene matches. The length of the CDR3 is 15 residues. Researchers ran the PCR with 60 Vbeta and 13 Jbeta primers. The protocol was immunoSEQ multiplex PCR, while the TCRdb copy is restricted to in-frame clones and leaves out a portion. The sample carries about 110,000 clones, roughly four fifths recorded once. With respect to this clone: Its antigen is currently unknown.

Study-level results: HLA alleles showed associations with approximately 15,000 TCR beta sequences in a later analysis, at a 0.05 false discovery rate. Later analysis placed DRB1 highest and HLA-C lowest in TCR association rates, which differed by HLA locus.

This TCR was sampled from a woman aged 45-65 years in good health and CMV-seropositive. What was sequenced was PBMCs. The gene calls are TRBV7-9 and TRBJ2-7; TRBD1 matches 7 bases. CDR3 in amino acids: CASSLAPGQRNEQYF. In DNA, the CDR3 is TGTGCCAGCAGCTTAGCGCCGGGACAGAGAAACGAGCAGTACTTC.